The clone carrying this T cell receptor (beta chain) was found a few times. This sample is drawn from a study of blood T cell repertoires in COVID-19. Study-wide context: Material from acute and convalescent COVID-19 was sourced from the United States, Italy and Spain. T cells, B-cell-depleted T cells, or PBMCs provided the cDNA or gDNA that served as material.

CDR1 and CDR2 from the germline V gene are MNHEY and SVGAGI. Between the trimmed V and J ends, which lost 2 bases and 1 base, there was a span of 8 bases. CDR3 size: 14 residues. Original analysis: Cell counts per sample came from amplifying reference gene primers. Here immunoSEQ multiplex PCR was the method, and the copy in TCRdb shows in-frame clones only, minus some. Clone size and V and J calls were adopted from that table, with D and trimming inferred from the DNA. The repertoire holds more than 150,000 clones, with 84% as singletons. The gene calls are TRBV6-5 and TRBJ1-1; D is undetermined. The clonotype was recovered from a human donor in a cohort sampled during active COVID-19. What was sequenced was peripheral blood. The CDR3 nucleotides are TGTGCCAGCAGTTACCACCTAGGGAACACTGAAGCTTTCTTT. This encodes CASSYHLGNTEAFF.